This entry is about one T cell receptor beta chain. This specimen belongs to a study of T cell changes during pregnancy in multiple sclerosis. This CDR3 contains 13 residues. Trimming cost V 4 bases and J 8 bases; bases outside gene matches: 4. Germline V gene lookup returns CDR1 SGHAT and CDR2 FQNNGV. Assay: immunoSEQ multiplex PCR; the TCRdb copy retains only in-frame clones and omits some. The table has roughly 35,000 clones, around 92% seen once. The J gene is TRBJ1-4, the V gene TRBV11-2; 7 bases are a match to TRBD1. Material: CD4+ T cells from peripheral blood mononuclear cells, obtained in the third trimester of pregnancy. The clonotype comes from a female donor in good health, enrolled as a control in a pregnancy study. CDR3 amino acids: CASSSRDSEKLFF. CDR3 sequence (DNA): TGTGCCAGCAGCTCCCGGGACAGCGAAAAACTGTTTTTT.